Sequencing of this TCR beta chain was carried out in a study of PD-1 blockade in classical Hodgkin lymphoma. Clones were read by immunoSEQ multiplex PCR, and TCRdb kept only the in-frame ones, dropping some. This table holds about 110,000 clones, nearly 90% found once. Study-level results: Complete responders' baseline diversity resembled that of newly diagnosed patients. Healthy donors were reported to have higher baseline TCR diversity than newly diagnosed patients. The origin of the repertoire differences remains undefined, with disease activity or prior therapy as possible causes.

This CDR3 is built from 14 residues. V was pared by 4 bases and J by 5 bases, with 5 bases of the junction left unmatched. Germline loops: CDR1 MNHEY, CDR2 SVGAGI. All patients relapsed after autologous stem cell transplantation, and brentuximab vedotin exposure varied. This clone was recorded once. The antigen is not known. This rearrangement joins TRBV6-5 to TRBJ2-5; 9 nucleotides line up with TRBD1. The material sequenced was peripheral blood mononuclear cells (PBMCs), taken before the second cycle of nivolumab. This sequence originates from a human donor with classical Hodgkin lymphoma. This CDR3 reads CASSSGTGHETQYF. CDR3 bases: TGTGCCAGCAGTTCGGGGACAGGGCATGAGACCCAGTACTTC.